The clone carrying this TCR beta chain was seen just once. Its antigen is not known. This sample is drawn from a study of T cell clonotyping in hematopoietic cell transplantation. Study conclusions and caveats: Few recipient clonotypes overlapped donors; over 97% were de novo at given depth. No sorting was done, leaving CD4 and CD8 contributions mixed. Higher Inverse Simpson Index values in graft donor and pretransplant recipient predicted broader posttransplant TCR diversity.

Germline CDR1 MNHNY, CDR2 SVGAGI (reference sequence). V gave up 5 bases and J gave up 9 bases, with 17 bases separating them. CDR3 length: 15 amino acids. Recipient blood drawn about 28 days pretransplant and days 30, 100, 180 after. The assay was immunoSEQ multiplex PCR, and TCRdb's table has in-frame clones only and misses some. The profile shows 15,000 to 20,000 clones, less than 80% of them singletons. V usage is TRBV6-6 and J usage is TRBJ1-6; D is unresolved. This TCR was sampled from a male patient between 45 and 60 years old who had an allogeneic stem cell transplant from an unrelated donor, so T cells may come from the graft donor. Some clones in this sample may be carry-over from other donors' samples. The starting material was PBMCs, obtained 30 days after allogeneic stem cell transplant. The CDR3 region is CASSLLGPTGSPLHF. The CDR3 DNA sequence: TGTGCCAGCAGTCTACTCGGTCCCACTGGTTCACCCCTCCACTTT.